This passage covers 23 T cell receptor beta chains from one sample sequenced in a study of blood T cell repertoires in COVID-19. TCRdb keeps only in-frame clones here, not all; method: immunoSEQ multiplex PCR. The repertoire holds 160,000 or so clones, with less than 90% as singletons. Sequenced input: PBMCs or T cells enriched from blood (not recorded which). The source is a human donor with acute COVID-19. The donor label of this sample is uncertain.

The chain carries TRBV4-2 and TRBJ2-3, with D possibly matching TRBD2 (7 bases). The germline V and J ends were trimmed by 4 bases and 0 bases, with 11 bases remaining between them. The germline V gene encodes CDR1 LGHNA and CDR2 YNFKEQ. This CDR3 has 15 amino acids. CDR3 nucleotide sequence: TGTGCCAGCAGCCGGGGCGGGGGCAGCACAGATACGCAGTATTTT. Residues: CASSRGGGSTDTQYF.

The chain combines TRBV5-4 with TRBJ2-5; 7 bases are shared with TRBD2. Trimming removed 2 bases from V and 2 bases from J; junction bases left unmatched: 6. CDR1 is SGHNT and CDR2 is YYREEE in the germline V gene (reference sequence). CDR3 length: 15 amino acids. The DNA of the CDR3 is TGTGCCAGCAGCTTAGCGGGGCCAAGTCAAGAGACCCAGTACTTC. This codes for CASSLAGPSQETQYF.

The CDR3 bases are TGTGCCAGTAGACTACAGGGGGCCACGGGCAATCAGCCCCAGCATTTT. Translated: CASRLQGATGNQPQHF. The J gene is TRBJ1-5, the V gene TRBV19, with TRBD1 matching over 9 bases. The V and J ends lost 6 bases and 2 bases, in that order; junction bases with no gene match: 8. CDR1 and CDR2 (germline): LNHDA, SQIVND (reference sequence). CDR3 length equals 16 residues.

CDR3 coding DNA: TGCGCCAGCAGCGGGACAGGGGACTCTGGAAACACCATATATTTT. Translating gives CASSGTGDSGNTIYF. The gene calls are TRBV5-1 and TRBJ1-3; 10 bases agree with TRBD1. Germline CDR1 is SGHRS and CDR2 is YFSETQ. The CDR3 covers 15 residues. The trim removed 4 bases at V and 0 bases at J, leaving 1 base unmatched.

The gene calls are TRBV19 and TRBJ2-3; a weak D match, TRBD1 (5 bases). The CDR3 length is 15 residues. In germline, CDR1 is LNHDA, CDR2 SQIVND (reference sequence). Trimming shortened V by 3 bases and J by 4 bases, and 14 bases separated the two germline ends. The CDR3, as DNA: TGTGCCAGTAGTATCGTTGCAGGGTTGGCAGATACGCAGTATTTT. As protein: CASSIVAGLADTQYF.

The chain combines TRBV6-5 with TRBJ2-3; D perhaps matches TRBD2 (5 bases). From germline, CDR1 is MNHEY and CDR2 SVGAGI. The ends were cut back, 6 bases at V and 6 bases at J, with 7 bases in the middle. This CDR3 comprises 11 residues. CDR3 in DNA: TGTGCCAGCAGGGAGGTGGATACGCAGTATTTT. Translating gives CASREVDTQYF.

The gene calls are TRBV7-2 and TRBJ2-1, with D perhaps TRBD1 (6 bases). This CDR3 region has 12 residues. The germline V gene has CDR1 SGHTA and CDR2 FQGNSA. The germline V and J ends were trimmed by 5 bases and 10 bases, with 12 bases remaining between them. The CDR3 loop reads CASSQGRGEQFF. The DNA for the CDR3 is TGTGCCAGCAGCCAGGGCAGGGGCGAGCAGTTCTTC.

The genes are TRBV29-1 and TRBJ1-4; TRBD1 is a possible D gene (5 bases). Germline CDR1 reads SQVTM; CDR2 reads ANQGSEA. V lost 6 bases, J lost 0 bases, and 11 bases lay in between. This CDR3 is 14 amino acids long. The CDR3 bases are TGCAGCGTACGGGGGTTTGCAACTAATGAAAAACTGTTTTTT. This gives the protein CSVRGFATNEKLFF.

This chain uses TRBV25-1 with TRBJ2-3; maybe TRBD2 (5 bases). V lost 3 bases, J lost 6 bases, and 13 bases lay in between. The CDR3 consists of 14 residues. CDR1 is MGHDK, CDR2 SYGVNS, per germline. CDR3 protein: CASSDPRRGDTQYF. Here the CDR3 DNA reads TGTGCCAGCAGTGACCCGAGGAGAGGGGATACGCAGTATTTT. Based on the CDR3 plus reference TRBV25-1 and TRBJ2-3, the full variable domain is EADIYQTPRYLVIGTGKKITLECSQTMGHDKMYWYQQDPGMELHLIHYSYGVNSTEKGDLSSESTVSRIRTEHFPLTLESARPSHTSQYLCASSDPRRGDTQYFGPGTRLTVL.

The V gene is TRBV6-5, the J gene TRBJ1-1, with unresolved D. The CDR3 spans 13 residues. V was cut by 2 bases and J by 1 base, with 5 bases left in between. In germline, CDR1 is MNHEY, CDR2 SVGAGI. CDR3 DNA sequence: TGTGCCAGCAGTTACCAGGAGAACACTGAAGCTTTCTTT. Amino acid sequence: CASSYQENTEAFF.

This clone occurred a few times. This sequence joins TRBV4-1 and TRBJ2-1; D not resolved. Germline V gene sequence: CDR1 MGHRA, CDR2 YSYEKL. The V end lost 0 bases, the J end lost 8 bases, and 5 bases lay between the germline ends. The CDR3 has 12 residues. DNA of the CDR3: TGCGCCAGCAGCCAAGAATGGCATGAGCAGTTCTTC. This encodes CASSQEWHEQFF.

The chain recombines TRBV5-4 with TRBJ2-1; 8 bases are shared with TRBD2. Trimming cost V 2 bases and J 6 bases; bases outside gene matches: 7. Germline V gene sequence: CDR1 SGHNT, CDR2 YYREEE (reference sequence). The CDR3 has 15 amino acids. The CDR3 region is CASSLPGLALNEQFF. CDR3 DNA sequence: TGTGCCAGCAGCTTACCTGGACTAGCTCTCAATGAGCAGTTCTTC.

The chain links TRBV12-3 or TRBV12-4 to TRBJ1-1; no definite D call. The CDR3 sequence is 11 residues long. The V end lost 3 bases, the J end lost 3 bases, and 2 bases lay between the germline ends. The CDR3 nucleotides read TGTGCCAGCAGTTTCTACACTGAAGCTTTCTTT. Residues: CASSFYTEAFF.

The genes are TRBV11-2 and TRBJ1-1; maybe TRBD1 (5 bases). V lost 0 bases and J 4 bases, leaving 12 bases between the germline ends. The CDR3 extends over 15 amino acids. From germline, CDR1 is SGHAT and CDR2 FQNNGV. The CDR3 coding sequence is TGTGCCAGCAGCTTAGAATCGGGGGTGATCACTGAAGCTTTCTTT. Translating gives CASSLESGVITEAFF.

The chain uses TRBV5-4 and TRBJ1-6; 10 positions match TRBD1. Germline assignment: CDR1 SGHNT and CDR2 YYREEE (reference sequence). There are 15 residues in the CDR3. J gave up 8 bases and V 0 bases, and 2 bases lay outside the gene matches. The CDR3 protein is CASSLAGTGDSPLHF. In DNA, the CDR3 is TGTGCCAGCAGCTTGGCCGGGACAGGGGATTCACCCCTCCACTTT.

This chain uses TRBV30 with TRBJ2-7; D is perhaps TRBD2 (6 bases). The germline V gene has CDR1 GTSNPN and CDR2 SVGIG (reference sequence). CDR3 length: 14 amino acids. Trimming cost V 2 bases and J 4 bases, with 15 bases left between them. The DNA of the CDR3 is TGTGCCTGGAGTCTTGGCCCGGGAGAATACGAGCAGTACTTC. This encodes CAWSLGPGEYEQYF.

This clone has just one count. The V gene is TRBV11-1, the J gene TRBJ2-1; D gene uncertain. In germline, CDR1 is SGHAT, CDR2 FQDESV (reference sequence). Trimming took off 5 bases at V and 5 bases at J, with 7 bases between the two ends. There are 12 residues in the CDR3. The CDR3 reads CASSPPNNEQFF. The CDR3 nucleotides read TGTGCCAGCAGCCCCCCCAACAATGAGCAGTTCTTC.

This clone has just a few counts. This chain joins TRBV7-9 and TRBJ1-5; 8 nucleotides align to TRBD1. J lost 3 bases, V lost 5 bases, and 15 bases had no gene match. The CDR3 length is 18 residues. Looked up from germline, CDR1 is SEHNR and CDR2 is FQNEAQ (reference sequence). CDR3: CASSADRANPLVNQPQHF. CDR3 DNA: TGTGCCAGCAGCGCGGACAGGGCCAATCCCTTGGTCAATCAGCCCCAGCATTTT.

This clone was counted once. Written as DNA, the CDR3 is TGTGCCAGCAGGGACGGACACTCCTACGAGCAGTACTTC. As protein: CASRDGHSYEQYF. This rearrangement joins TRBV12-3 or TRBV12-4 to TRBJ2-7; D perhaps matches TRBD1 (5 bases). This CDR3 is built from 13 residues. The ends were cut back, 6 bases at V and 0 bases at J, with 9 bases in the middle.

The chain links TRBV2 to TRBJ1-1, with D unresolved. There are 12 residues in the CDR3. Looked up from germline, CDR1 is SNHLY and CDR2 is FYNNEI. V lost 6 bases and J 8 bases, leaving 13 bases between the germline ends. Here the CDR3 DNA reads TGTGCCAGCAGCGGTCGCTCGCCCGAAGCTTTCTTT. It is translated as CASSGRSPEAFF.

The chain carries TRBV5-4 and TRBJ2-1, with 10 nucleotides matching TRBD2. Trimming took 0 bases from V and 1 from J; bases not matched to a gene: 4. This CDR3 has 17 amino acids. Germline CDR1 is SGHNT and CDR2 is YYREEE (reference sequence). The CDR3 here is CASSLGKLAGSYNEQFF. The CDR3 region has the DNA TGTGCCAGCAGCTTGGGGAAACTAGCGGGGTCCTACAATGAGCAGTTCTTC.

The J gene is TRBJ1-3, the V gene TRBV4-1; the D is unclear. The CDR3 loop spans 16 amino acids. V was trimmed by 6 bases and J by 1 base, leaving 16 bases between them. The germline V gene encodes CDR1 MGHRA and CDR2 YSYEKL. CDR3 in DNA: TGCGCCAGCAGACGAACGTTCGGTGATTCTGGAAACACCATATATTTT. Translating gives CASRRTFGDSGNTIYF.

This chain joins TRBV29-1 and TRBJ2-6; D gene uncertain. Between the trimmed V and J ends, which lost 3 bases and 6 bases, there was a span of 6 bases. Germline V lookup: CDR1 SQVTM, CDR2 ANQGSEA. This CDR3 is built from 12 residues. Here the CDR3 reads CSVEAQANVLTF. The CDR3 region has the DNA TGCAGCGTTGAGGCCCAGGCCAACGTCCTGACTTTC.